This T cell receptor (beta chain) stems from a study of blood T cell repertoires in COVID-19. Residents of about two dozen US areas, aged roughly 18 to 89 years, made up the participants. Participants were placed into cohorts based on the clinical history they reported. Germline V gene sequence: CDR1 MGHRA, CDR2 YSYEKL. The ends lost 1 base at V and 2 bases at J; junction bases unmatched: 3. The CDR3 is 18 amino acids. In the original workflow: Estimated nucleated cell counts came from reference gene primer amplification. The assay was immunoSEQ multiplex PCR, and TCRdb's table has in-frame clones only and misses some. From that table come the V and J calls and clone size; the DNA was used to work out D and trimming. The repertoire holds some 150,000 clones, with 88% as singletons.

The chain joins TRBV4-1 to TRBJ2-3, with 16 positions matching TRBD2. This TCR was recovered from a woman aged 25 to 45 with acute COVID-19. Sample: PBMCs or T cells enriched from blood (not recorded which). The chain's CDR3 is CASSQVGTSGRATDTQYF. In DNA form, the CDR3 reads TGCGCCAGCAGCCAAGTGGGGACTAGCGGGAGGGCCACAGATACGCAGTATTTT.